The 16 T cell receptor beta chains below were found in one sample sequenced in a study of T-cell memory formation after mild COVID-19. TCRdb redid the calling of the 5' RACE reads with MiXCR, one entry per CDR3 protein. The repertoire holds a few hundred thousand distinct CDR3 sequences, with 8.5% to 9.5% as singletons. The sequencing sample was made of PBMCs or a T cell subset sorted from them (not recorded which). These receptors were obtained from a man between 18 and 35 years old who had mild COVID-19 (a few samples of this study predate the infection). Cell type and time point are not known.

The V call is TRBV7-2, the J call TRBJ2-7; no firm D call. The V gene lost 5 bases and the J gene lost 0 bases, with 8 bases spanning the gap. The CDR3 runs 13 residues. Looked up from germline, CDR1 is SGHTA and CDR2 is FQGNSA. The CDR3 here is CASSLRTSYEQYV. The CDR3, as DNA: TGTGCCAGCAGCCTCAGGACCTCCTACGAGCAGTACGTC.

J is TRBJ2-7 and V is TRBV7-7; either TRBD1 or TRBD2 may fit D (5 bases each). V was cut by 5 bases and J by 2 bases, with 10 bases left in between. This CDR3 spans 13 amino acids. Germline V gene sequence: CDR1 SSHAT, CDR2 FNYEAQ (reference sequence). This CDR3 reads CASSRGETYEQYF. The CDR3 DNA sequence: TGTGCCAGCAGCAGAGGGGAGACCTACGAGCAGTACTTC.

This clonotype was seen many times. The chain has TRBV4-1 and TRBJ2-6, with D unclear. The V end lost 0 bases, the J end lost 0 bases, and 6 bases lay between the germline ends. CDR3 length: 16 amino acids. The germline gives CDR1 MGHRA, CDR2 YSYEKL. CDR3 amino acids: CASSQDFNSGANVLTF. The CDR3 DNA follows: TGCGCCAGCAGCCAAGATTTTAACTCTGGGGCCAACGTCCTGACTTTC.

This clonotype has at least ten counts. The chain joins TRBV6-4 to TRBJ2-2; TRBD2 aligns across 10 bases. CDR1 is MRHNA, CDR2 SNTAGT, per germline. Trimming cost V 3 bases and J 4 bases; bases outside gene matches: 2. CDR3 length equals 15 residues. The CDR3 region has the DNA TGTGCCAGCAGTGAAAGCGGGGGGGCCACCGGGGAGCTGTTTTTT. This codes for CASSESGGATGELFF.

This clonotype was observed a handful of times. J is TRBJ2-7 and V is TRBV7-9; the D is unclear. The germline CDR1 and CDR2 sequences are SEHNR and FQNEAQ (reference sequence). V was trimmed by 7 bases and J by 5 bases, leaving 12 bases between them. The CDR3 contains 12 residues. The CDR3 bases are TGTGCCAGCACCCCCCAATCCAACGAGCAGTACTTC. Protein: CASTPQSNEQYF.

This clonotype was seen a handful of times. The J gene is TRBJ2-7, the V gene TRBV20-1, with TRBD2 matching 8 bases. The CDR3 loop spans 16 amino acids. V lost 3 bases and J lost 6; bases outside the gene matches: 16. Germline V gene data show CDR1 as DFQATT and CDR2 as SNEGSKA (reference sequence). The CDR3 is CSASGGATALRVEQYF. CDR3 coding DNA: TGCAGTGCTAGCGGGGGGGCGACAGCTCTTCGGGTCGAGCAGTACTTC.

In its sample, this clonotype was seen a few times. The chain recombines TRBV6-1 with TRBJ2-7, with 10 bases identical to TRBD2. The CDR3 sequence is 12 residues long. V lost 8 bases to trimming and J lost 12 bases; unmatched junction nucleotides: 10. The germline gives CDR1 MNHNS, CDR2 SASEGT. The DNA of the CDR3 is TGTGCCAGCGGGCTAGCGGGGGTCACATCGTACGTC. This sequence encodes CASGLAGVTSYV.

V usage is TRBV9 and J usage is TRBJ2-3; 10 bases are shared with TRBD1. Germline CDR1 is SGDLS and CDR2 is YYNGEE. V was clipped by 6 bases and J by 6 bases; unmatched bases: 7. The CDR3 runs 14 residues. In nucleotides, the CDR3 is TGTGCCAGCAATCCGGGACAGGGGACGGATACGCAGTATTTT. Translating it yields CASNPGQGTDTQYF.

The rearrangement links TRBV7-2 to TRBJ1-6, with D uncertain. Trimming took 3 bases from V and 8 from J, leaving 14 bases between them. CDR3 length equals 15 residues. Germline lookup yields CDR1 SGHTA and CDR2 FQGNSA. The CDR3 coding sequence is TGTGCCAGCAGCTTGGCCGGGTTCCCGGATTCACCCCTCCACTTT. Its protein is CASSLAGFPDSPLHF.

This clonotype was observed a few times. The chain recombines TRBV28 with TRBJ2-1, with D unclear. This CDR3 has 15 residues. Trimming removed 0 bases at V and 4 bases at J, with 10 bases between. The V gene's germline CDR1 is MDHEN and CDR2 SYDVKM. The CDR3 coding sequence is TGTGCCAGCAGTTTATGGGCTAGTAGGTACAATGAGCAGTTCTTC. Its protein is CASSLWASRYNEQFF.

V usage is TRBV4-1 and J usage is TRBJ2-5; 8 positions match TRBD1. There are 14 residues in the CDR3. V was pared by 5 bases and J by 5 bases, with 7 bases of the junction left unmatched. The germline CDR1 and CDR2 sequences are MGHRA and YSYEKL. Here the CDR3 reads CASSAPGGGETQYF. The CDR3 DNA sequence: TGCGCCAGCAGCGCCCCAGGGGGCGGGGAGACCCAGTACTTC.

This clonotype was counted a few times. The chain links TRBV4-3 to TRBJ2-3, with D hard to call. The CDR3 has 16 residues. Per germline, CDR1 LGHNA and CDR2 YSLEER. V gave up 1 base and J gave up 1 base, with 12 bases separating them. The CDR3 protein is CASSQVVGPRTDTQYF. The CDR3 nucleotides are TGCGCCAGCAGCCAAGTGGTAGGCCCTCGCACAGATACGCAGTATTTT.

V gene TRBV6-2 or TRBV6-3 combines with J gene TRBJ2-7; D may match TRBD1 or TRBD2 (5 bases each). With 5 bases removed from V and 0 bases from J, the gap between germline ends came to 14 bases. The CDR3 is 15 amino acids. The germline CDR1 and CDR2 sequences are MNHEY and SVGEGT. CDR3 sequence reads: CASSASGTISYEQYF. CDR3 DNA: TGTGCCAGCAGTGCATCCGGGACGATCTCCTACGAGCAGTACTTC.

In its sample, this clonotype was seen many times. The V gene is TRBV6-7, the J gene TRBJ2-7, with 7 bases fitting TRBD1. TRBV6-7 is recorded as an ORF, its role being uncertain. V lost 4 bases to trimming and J lost 0 bases; unmatched junction nucleotides: 0. The CDR3 consists of 13 residues. The CDR3: CASSWDSSYEQYF. The CDR3 nucleotides are TGTGCCAGCAGTTGGGACAGCTCCTACGAGCAGTACTTC.

In its sample, this clonotype was seen many times. The chain is built from TRBV7-3 and TRBJ2-1; tentatively, D is TRBD1 (5 bases). V was shortened by 5 bases and J by 0 bases, with 8 bases between the two germline ends. CDR1 and CDR2 from the germline V gene are SGHTA and FQGTGA. This CDR3 comprises 14 residues. Here the CDR3 reads CASSQGGSYNEQFF. The DNA of the CDR3 is TGTGCCAGCAGCCAGGGCGGCTCCTACAATGAGCAGTTCTTC.

Here the CDR3 DNA reads TGTGCCATCAGGGGGACTAGCATGGAGGAGCAGTTCTTC. Translation gives CAIRGTSMEEQFF. V usage is TRBV10-3 and J usage is TRBJ2-1, with 9 bases that match TRBD2. CDR1 ENHRY and CDR2 SYGVKD come from the germline V gene. This CDR3 region has 13 residues. Trimming removed 6 bases from V and 10 bases from J; junction bases left unmatched: 7.